This T cell receptor beta chain was sequenced in a study of CD8 T cells in Susac syndrome. Roughly 0.45 to 1 ug RNA was reverse transcribed with random hexamers. From the immunoSEQ multiplex PCR reads, TCRdb called clonotypes with MiXCR, one entry per CDR3 protein. The table records a few hundred thousand distinct CDR3 sequences, about nine tenths of them present only once. The germline V and J ends were trimmed by 3 bases and 4 bases, with 19 bases remaining between them. Per germline, CDR1 SEHNR and CDR2 FQNEAQ (reference sequence). The length of the CDR3 is 17 residues. This clonotype was detected only once. Its antigen is as yet unknown. Study-level findings and limits: The study conceded that its TCR sequencing and HLA analysis involved relatively few individuals.

The sequence derives from a human donor with multiple sclerosis. The chain carries TRBV7-9 and TRBJ2-1; D perhaps matches TRBD1 (6 bases). Sequencing was carried out using CD8+ T cells from PBMCs. As DNA, the CDR3 is TGTGCCAGCAGCTTCTCTGTTTCGAGACAGGCTTACAATGAGCAGTTCTTC. Amino acid sequence: CASSFSVSRQAYNEQFF.